This entry is about one TCR beta chain. These data originate in a study of OX40 agonist ivuxolimab in advanced cancers. As for the study in general: Patients were about 83% male with ages about 23 to 80, mean 60.

Sequenced by immunoSEQ multiplex PCR; TCRdb stores in-frame clones only, minus some. Here the sample spans some 74,000 clones, around 85% being singletons. V lost 0 bases and J 3 bases, leaving 15 bases between the germline ends. This CDR3 spans 17 amino acids. Germline CDR1 and CDR2: MGHRA and YSYEKL. The source of this sequence is an adult with an advanced solid tumor such as melanoma, head and neck, liver or kidney cancer. The sequencing used CD4+ or CD8+ T cells sorted from blood, collected in a trial of the OX40 agonist ivuxolimab. This rearrangement joins TRBV4-1 to TRBJ1-5; D is uncertain. The CDR3 reads CASSQDRRRSFNQPQHF. CDR3 sequence (DNA): TGCGCCAGCAGCCAAGATCGACGTAGGAGCTTCAATCAGCCCCAGCATTTT.